The 31 T cell receptor beta chains below were found in one sample sequenced in a study of early T cells in non-severe SARS-CoV-2 infection. TCRdb redid the calling of the 5' RACE reads with MiXCR, one entry per CDR3 protein. The sample lists some 91,000 distinct CDR3 sequences, less than 15% occurring once. The source material was whole blood. These TCRs come from an adult who was a healthcare worker with PCR-confirmed SARS-CoV-2 infection or an uninfected control (not recorded which).

J is TRBJ2-7 and V is TRBV11-2; D not resolved. Germline V gene sequence: CDR1 SGHAT, CDR2 FQNNGV. The V end lost 5 bases, the J end lost 3 bases, and 11 bases lay between the germline ends. CDR3 length equals 13 residues. The CDR3 DNA reads TGTGCCAGCAGCCCCCAGAAGAACTACGAGCAGTACTTC. Amino acids: CASSPQKNYEQYF. Full variable domain (remainder filled in from reference TRBV11-2 and TRBJ2-7): EAGVAQSPRYKIIEKRQSVAFWCNPISGHATLYWYQQILGQGPKLLIQFQNNGVVDDSQLPKDRFSAERLKGVDSTLKIQPAKLEDSAVYLCASSPQKNYEQYFGPGTRLTVT.

The CDR3 DNA is TGCAGCGTTGAAGATCGACAGATCAACTATGGCTACACCTTC. Translating it yields CSVEDRQINYGYTF. The chain employs TRBV29-1 and TRBJ1-2; perhaps TRBD1 as D (5 bases). Trimming pared 0 bases from V and 2 bases from J, leaving 10 bases between. Germline CDR1 and CDR2: SQVTM and ANQGSEA. The CDR3 has 14 amino acids.

The J gene is TRBJ2-1, the V gene TRBV27; 10 nucleotides match TRBD2. Germline-derived CDR1 and CDR2 are MNHEY and SMNVEV (reference sequence). This CDR3 has 16 residues. J was trimmed by 10 bases and V by 2 bases; bases with no gene match: 11. CDR3 nucleotide sequence: TGTGCCAGCAGTTTAACCCTACAAGCGGGGGGGCGAGAGCAGTTCTTC. Translating gives CASSLTLQAGGREQFF.

This clonotype was observed a few times. J is TRBJ2-1 and V is TRBV24-1; D perhaps matches TRBD2 (6 bases). The CDR3 is 13 amino acids. Germline assignment: CDR1 KGHDR and CDR2 SFDVKD. Between the trimmed V and J ends, which lost 5 bases and 11 bases, there was a span of 15 bases. CDR3 protein: CATSVGGAGQQFF. DNA of the CDR3: TGTGCCACCAGTGTGGGGGGTGCAGGCCAGCAGTTCTTC.

This clonotype has more than one count but fewer than ten. CDR3 region: CSVERGEGTDTQYF. CDR3 DNA: TGCAGCGTTGAGCGGGGGGAGGGCACAGATACGCAGTATTTT. The chain recombines TRBV29-1 with TRBJ2-3; 8 bases line up with TRBD2. V lost 3 bases, J lost 1 base, and 3 bases stayed unmatched. There are 14 residues in the CDR3. The V gene's germline CDR1 is SQVTM and CDR2 ANQGSEA.

This clonotype was found a few times. The V gene is TRBV20-1, the J gene TRBJ1-1; 7 bases agree with TRBD1. Losses at the gene ends were 3 bases for V and 6 bases for J; bases not matched to a gene: 4. Germline CDR1 DFQATT, CDR2 SNEGSKA (reference sequence). CDR3 length equals 12 residues. As DNA, the CDR3 is TGCAGTGCTAGGGAAGACAGGGCTGAAGCTTTCTTT. Translating gives CSAREDRAEAFF.

This clonotype was counted many times. This CDR3 is CASILREFNEKLFF. Here the CDR3 DNA reads TGTGCCAGCATCCTAAGGGAGTTTAATGAAAAACTGTTTTTT. This chain connects TRBV2 to TRBJ1-4, with D hard to call. CDR3 size: 14 residues. Between the trimmed V and J ends, which lost 7 bases and 4 bases, there was a span of 13 bases. CDR1 and CDR2 (germline): SNHLY, FYNNEI.

The sample holds a few counts of this clonotype. The genes are TRBV20-1 and TRBJ1-2; D gene ambiguous. The CDR3 covers 13 residues. Trimming left V 0 bases short and J 4 bases short, with 9 bases between. Germline V CDR1 and CDR2: DFQATT, SNEGSKA (reference sequence). CDR3 loop: CSAREQHLYGYTF. The CDR3 DNA sequence: TGCAGTGCTAGAGAGCAGCATCTCTATGGCTACACCTTC.

This clonotype was found many times. V is TRBV5-4 and J is TRBJ2-2; 11 positions agree with TRBD1. CDR3 length: 16 residues. J gave up 3 bases and V 4 bases, and 5 bases lay outside the gene matches. CDR1 is SGHNT and CDR2 is YYREEE in the germline V gene (reference sequence). This chain's CDR3 is CASSGTGGKDTGELFF. The CDR3 bases are TGTGCCAGCAGCGGGACAGGGGGAAAGGACACCGGGGAGCTGTTTTTT.

There are a few counts of this clonotype. The V gene is TRBV4-1, the J gene TRBJ2-1, with TRBD1 matching over 9 bases. The CDR3 sequence is 20 residues long. Germline V gene data show CDR1 as MGHRA and CDR2 as YSYEKL. V shed 0 bases and J 0 bases; nucleotides not matched to a gene: 12. The CDR3 here is CASSQDEWTGEEHSYNEQFF. CDR3 in DNA: TGCGCCAGCAGCCAAGATGAGTGGACAGGGGAAGAACACTCCTACAATGAGCAGTTCTTC.

In this sample, this clonotype turned up a few times. The chain couples TRBV7-2 to TRBJ2-5, with a tentative D call TRBD2 (6 bases). Per the germline V gene, CDR1 is SGHTA and CDR2 is FQGNSA. With 5 bases removed from V and 5 bases from J, the gap between germline ends came to 15 bases. The CDR3 has 14 residues. The CDR3 sequence: CASSPGGKEETQYF. The CDR3 region has the DNA TGTGCCAGCAGCCCCGGGGGAAAAGAGGAGACCCAGTACTTC.

This clonotype was detected only a few times. The chain couples TRBV11-2 to TRBJ1-2; TRBD1 matches 7 bases. V lost 5 bases, J lost 5 bases, and 14 bases stayed unmatched. The V gene's germline CDR1 is SGHAT and CDR2 FQNNGV. This CDR3 is 16 amino acids long. The CDR3 reads CASSQPYRGPDYGYTF. The DNA of the CDR3 is TGTGCCAGCAGCCAACCTTACAGGGGACCTGATTATGGCTACACCTTC.

This clonotype was seen many times. The chain uses TRBV7-6 and TRBJ1-1; 7 positions match TRBD1. Looked up from germline, CDR1 is SGHVS and CDR2 is FNYEAQ. V lost 5 bases, J lost 1 base, and 1 base stayed unmatched. The length of the CDR3 is 13 residues. The CDR3 bases are TGTGCCAGCAGCCGGGACAGGAACACTGAAGCTTTCTTT. Its translation: CASSRDRNTEAFF. The complete variable domain, with remaining parts taken from reference TRBV7-6 and TRBJ1-1, reads GAGVSQSPRYKVTKRGQDVALRCDPISGHVSLYWYRQALGQGPEFLTYFNYEAQQDKSGLPNDRFSAERPEGSISTLTIQRTEQRDSAMYRCASSRDRNTEAFFGQGTRLTVV.

This sequence joins TRBV10-3 and TRBJ1-3; 9 bases map to TRBD1. Germline values: CDR1 ENHRY, CDR2 SYGVKD. V lost 3 bases and J lost 6; bases outside the gene matches: 0. CDR3 size: 13 residues. This chain's CDR3 is CAISEQGANTIYF. The DNA for the CDR3 is TGTGCCATCAGTGAACAGGGGGCAAACACCATATATTTT.

There are many counts of this clonotype. J is TRBJ1-6 and V is TRBV10-2, with 11 bases matching TRBD1. This CDR3 comprises 13 residues. With V trimmed by 8 bases and J by 10 bases, 4 bases remained unmatched. Germline assignment: CDR1 WSHSY and CDR2 SAAADI. The CDR3 region is CASSGQGGSPLHF. The CDR3 DNA is TGCGCCAGCTCGGGACAGGGGGGCTCACCCCTCCACTTT.

This chain connects TRBV30 to TRBJ1-1, with D possibly matching TRBD1 (5 bases). Between the trimmed V and J ends, which lost 3 bases and 4 bases, there was a span of 9 bases. The CDR3 covers 12 residues. Germline V lookup: CDR1 GTSNPN, CDR2 SVGIG (reference sequence). The CDR3 DNA reads TGTGCCTGGAGGCCGGGGGGCACTGAAGCTTTCTTT. This encodes CAWRPGGTEAFF.

This clonotype was seen ten or more times. The gene calls are TRBV20-1 and TRBJ2-3; D is perhaps TRBD1 (6 bases). V lost 5 bases to trimming and J lost 1 base, with 13 bases between them. Looked up from germline, CDR1 is DFQATT and CDR2 is SNEGSKA (reference sequence). CDR3 length: 14 amino acids. In nucleotides, the CDR3 is TGCAGTGCTTATACAGGGTATGGCACAGATACGCAGTATTTT. Translating gives CSAYTGYGTDTQYF.

This clonotype was observed at least ten times. The rearrangement uses TRBV6-2 or TRBV6-3 and TRBJ2-3; 7 bases align to TRBD2. Per the germline V gene, CDR1 is MNHEY and CDR2 is SVGEGT. The CDR3 is 16 residues long. Trimming at V came to 6 bases and at J to 4 bases, leaving 13 bases not matched to a gene. The CDR3 reads CASSPPLGGGPDTQYF. CDR3 DNA sequence: TGTGCCAGCAGCCCCCCCTTGGGGGGGGGACCAGATACGCAGTATTTT.

This clonotype has ten or more counts. The chain has TRBV5-5 and TRBJ2-7; 9 bases agree with TRBD1. Trimming took 3 bases from V and 7 from J; bases not matched to a gene: 5. CDR3 size: 13 residues. The germline gives CDR1 SGHKS, CDR2 YYEKEE (reference sequence). This CDR3 reads CASSWDREGEQYF. CDR3 nucleotides: TGTGCCAGCAGCTGGGACAGGGAAGGGGAGCAGTACTTC.

CDR3 in DNA: TGTGCCAGCAGCTTGGATACGGGTTGGGGGCCCGCTGAAGCTTTCTTT. Protein: CASSLDTGWGPAEAFF. The chain is built from TRBV5-5 and TRBJ1-1; D may be TRBD1 (6 bases). Germline assignment: CDR1 SGHKS and CDR2 YYEKEE (reference sequence). V was trimmed by 0 bases and J by 6 bases, leaving 18 bases between them. The length of the CDR3 is 16 residues.

There are many counts of this clonotype. The chain carries TRBV20-1 and TRBJ2-7; the match to TRBD2 covers 7 bases. This CDR3 is built from 15 residues. The V and J ends lost 0 bases and 2 bases, in that order; junction bases with no gene match: 7. Germline loops: CDR1 DFQATT, CDR2 SNEGSKA (reference sequence). The DNA of the CDR3 is TGCAGTGCTAGAGATCTCCGGACTAGAGCCTACGAGCAGTACTTC. This sequence encodes CSARDLRTRAYEQYF.

This clonotype was recorded at least ten times. This chain joins TRBV3-1 and TRBJ2-7; 9 bases are shared with TRBD2. The ends lost 4 bases at V and 6 bases at J; junction bases unmatched: 7. The germline CDR1 and CDR2 sequences are LGHDT and YNNKEL (reference sequence). The CDR3 is 14 residues long. CDR3 protein: CASSPRTSVGEQYF. In DNA form, the CDR3 reads TGTGCCAGCAGCCCGCGGACTAGCGTGGGCGAGCAGTACTTC.

This clonotype showed up just a few times. The V and J genes are TRBV11-2 and TRBJ2-7; D tentatively reads TRBD1 or TRBD2 (6 bases each). V was cut by 6 bases and J by 7 bases, with 19 bases left in between. This CDR3 is 14 amino acids long. Looked up from germline, CDR1 is SGHAT and CDR2 is FQNNGV. The CDR3 loop is CASRQSGARGEQYF. The CDR3 coding sequence is TGTGCCAGCAGGCAATCGGGGGCTCGAGGAGAGCAGTACTTC. Filled out from reference TRBV11-2 and TRBJ2-7, the complete variable domain reads EAGVAQSPRYKIIEKRQSVAFWCNPISGHATLYWYQQILGQGPKLLIQFQNNGVVDDSQLPKDRFSAERLKGVDSTLKIQPAKLEDSAVYLCASRQSGARGEQYFGPGTRLTVT.

The chain recombines TRBV11-2 with TRBJ1-4; D unresolved. Per the germline V gene, CDR1 is SGHAT and CDR2 is FQNNGV. The V end lost 6 bases, the J end lost 2 bases, and 13 bases lay between the germline ends. The CDR3 extends over 15 amino acids. CDR3 DNA sequence: TGTGCCAGCAGACCTTCGACACCTACTAATGAAAAACTGTTTTTT. It is translated as CASRPSTPTNEKLFF.

This clonotype was found many times. The V and J genes are TRBV5-1 and TRBJ2-7; 8 nucleotides align to TRBD2. From germline, CDR1 is SGHRS and CDR2 YFSETQ. The CDR3 covers 12 residues. J was trimmed by 2 bases and V by 8 bases; bases with no gene match: 3. In nucleotides, the CDR3 is TGCGCCAGACGGGGGGGCACCTACGAGCAGTACTTC. It codes for CARRGGTYEQYF.

This clonotype was found many times. V is TRBV15 and J is TRBJ2-2, with D possibly being TRBD1 (5 bases). The CDR3 is 15 residues long. Germline lookup yields CDR1 LNHNV and CDR2 YYDKDF (reference sequence). The germline V and J ends were trimmed by 0 bases and 3 bases, with 8 bases remaining between them. In nucleotides, the CDR3 is TGTGCCACCAGCAGAGATATCAGGGACACCGGGGAGCTGTTTTTT. Protein sequence: CATSRDIRDTGELFF.

This clonotype was seen only a few times. V is TRBV4-3 and J is TRBJ2-1; D gene uncertain. Germline CDR1 is LGHNA and CDR2 is YSLEER. V shed 1 base and J shed 2 bases, with 9 bases lying between them. The CDR3 has 15 amino acids. Here the CDR3 DNA reads TGCGCCAGCAGCCAAGCTTCGAGGACCTACAATGAGCAGTTCTTC. Protein sequence: CASSQASRTYNEQFF.

The table lists this clonotype with many counts. V usage is TRBV28 and J usage is TRBJ1-3; D might be TRBD1 (5 bases). Per germline, CDR1 MDHEN and CDR2 SYDVKM. CDR3 length: 14 residues. Trimming left V 3 bases short and J 0 bases short, with 6 bases between. The CDR3 bases are TGTGCCAGCAGTTTGAGGGGCTCTGGAAACACCATATATTTT. It translates to CASSLRGSGNTIYF.

The chain combines TRBV21-1 with TRBJ2-7; TRBD2, the table's D call, lacks a check against the DNA. TRBV21-1 is designated a pseudogene. The CDR3 spans 15 residues. CDR3: CASSNVRPGPYEQYF. The CDR3 DNA reads as TGTGCCAGCAGCAACGTACGCCCGGGCCCTTACGAGCAGTACTTC.

V usage is TRBV21-1 and J usage is TRBJ2-3; the DNA was not used to check the table's D call, TRBD1. TRBV21-1 is a pseudogene locus. The CDR3 totals 17 residues. CDR3 coding DNA: TGTGCCAGCAGCCCCTGCGAGGAGCGGGGGGCTTCTACCACGCAGTATTTT. Its translation is CASSPCEERGASTTQYF.

This clonotype was detected only a few times. The J gene is TRBJ2-7, the V gene TRBV6-2 or TRBV6-3; D remains unclear. The CDR3 is 13 amino acids. V lost 0 bases and J lost 2, with 5 bases in between. Germline loops: CDR1 MNHEY, CDR2 SVGEGT. The CDR3 sequence: CASSYSQAYEQYF. The CDR3 bases are TGTGCCAGCAGTTACTCTCAGGCCTACGAGCAGTACTTC.